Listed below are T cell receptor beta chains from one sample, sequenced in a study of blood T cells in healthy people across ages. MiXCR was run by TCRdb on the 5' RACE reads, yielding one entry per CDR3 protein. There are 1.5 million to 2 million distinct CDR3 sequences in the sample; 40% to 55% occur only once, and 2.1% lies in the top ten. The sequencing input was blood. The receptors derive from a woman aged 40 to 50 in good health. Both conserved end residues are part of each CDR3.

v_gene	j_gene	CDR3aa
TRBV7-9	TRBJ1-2	CASSSHDRTQPSYGYTF
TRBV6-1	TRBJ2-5	CANTPTGTGRIRRLQETQYF
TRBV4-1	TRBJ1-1	CASSQESRGRPNTEAFF
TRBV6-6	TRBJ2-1	CASSYTGGDKNEQFF
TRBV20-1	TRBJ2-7	CSARLAGLFEQYF
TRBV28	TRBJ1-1	CAISRTGEAFF
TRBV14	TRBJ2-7	CASSRRSPYEQYF
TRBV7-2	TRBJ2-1	CASGSGTTTAEQFF
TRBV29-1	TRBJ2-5	CSVEGASRETQYF
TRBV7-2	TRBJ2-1	CASSSARDRSINEQFF
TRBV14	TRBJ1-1	CASSQVIWGGTEAFF
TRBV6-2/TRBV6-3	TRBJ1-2	CAGSSTSNSYGYTF
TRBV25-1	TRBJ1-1	CASSESSGGKAFF
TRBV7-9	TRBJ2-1	CASSFQRGAFSYNEQFF
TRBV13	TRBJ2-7	CASSVMYEQYF
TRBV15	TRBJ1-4	CATSRDHRVHDEKLFF
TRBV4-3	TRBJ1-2	CASSQLRLANYGYTF
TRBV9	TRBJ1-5	CASSGEGEDQPQHF
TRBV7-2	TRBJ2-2	CASSYRLAGGRTGELFF
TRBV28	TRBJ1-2	CASNIIPDGYTF
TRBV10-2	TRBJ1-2	CASSESDWGARDGYTF
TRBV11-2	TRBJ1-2	CASSLGENYSYTF
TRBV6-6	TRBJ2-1	CASSGQGIGNEQFF
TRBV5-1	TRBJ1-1	CASSLDPGQLNTEAFF
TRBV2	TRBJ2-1	CASSEAYWSTYNEQFF
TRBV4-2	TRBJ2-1	CASSPRLAGLFYNEQFF
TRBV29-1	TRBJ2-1	CSVEADSHNEQFF
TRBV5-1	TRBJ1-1	CASSLPQGLSNTEAFF
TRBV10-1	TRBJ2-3	CASGAGGPSDTQYF
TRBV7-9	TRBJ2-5	CASSLRWDDQETQYF
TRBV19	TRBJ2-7	CASRKKSGSYEQYF
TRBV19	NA	CASSRDAQGRLETQYF
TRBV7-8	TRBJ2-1	CASSNAEVLPHNEQFF
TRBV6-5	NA	CASSYSIRAGFYEQYF
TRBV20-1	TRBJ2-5	CSARIPREETQYF
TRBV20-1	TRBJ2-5	CSARDDAIQGMETQYF
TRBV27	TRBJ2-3	CASSLAGTYSTDTQYF
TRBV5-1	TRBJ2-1	CASSSPGAHEQFF
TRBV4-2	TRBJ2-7	CASSQPPGQGTYEQYF
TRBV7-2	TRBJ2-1	CASSLVAGGVYNEQFF
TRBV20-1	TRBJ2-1	CSARDAGQYNEQFF
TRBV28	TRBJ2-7	CASRGTVLYEQYF
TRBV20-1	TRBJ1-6	CSALGDRVNSPLHF
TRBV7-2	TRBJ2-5	CASSLRSTGYGETQYF
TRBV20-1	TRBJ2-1	CSASGGPEKQFF
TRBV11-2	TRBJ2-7	CASSLHGRQSISYEQYF
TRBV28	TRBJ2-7	CASSLFLGRGSSYEQYF
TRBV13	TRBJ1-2	CASSPTGFGYTF
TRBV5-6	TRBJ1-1	CASSLGHRGNTEAFF
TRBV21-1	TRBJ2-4	CASHKIITKGEEDIQYF
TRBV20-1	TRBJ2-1	CSASSGAGWNYNEQFF
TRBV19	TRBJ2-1	CASSSGRGYNEQFF
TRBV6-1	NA	CASSELWGRAGEQYF
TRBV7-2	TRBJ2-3	CASSAASGDVTDTQYF
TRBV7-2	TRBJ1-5	CASSPQYNQPQHF
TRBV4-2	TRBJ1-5	CASSPVGPGNQPQHF
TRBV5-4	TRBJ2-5	CASSLASQTQYF
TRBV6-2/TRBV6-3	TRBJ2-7	CASSYPGTGKVAYEQYF